The 3 T cell receptor beta chains below come from one sample, sequenced in a study of neoadjuvant nivolumab and ipilimumab in lung cancer. This table comes from immunoSEQ multiplex PCR, and its TCRdb copy is limited to in-frame clones, with some not included. This table has 10,000 to 15,000 clones, 90% to 97% appearing once. Sequencing used peripheral blood, obtained after neoadjuvant nivolumab, alone or with ipilimumab, at or shortly before surgery. These TCRs come from an adult with non-small cell lung cancer.

This chain uses TRBV7-9 with TRBJ1-1; D is possibly TRBD1 (5 bases). CDR1 is SEHNR and CDR2 is FQNEAQ in the germline V gene (reference sequence). Deletions cut 6 bases from V and 1 base from J, with 18 bases between. This CDR3 has 16 amino acids. CDR3 bases: TGTGCCAGCAGTCCATCGGGCCAGGGCGGGAACACTGAAGCTTTCTTT. It yields the protein CASSPSGQGGNTEAFF.

V and J are TRBV5-1 and TRBJ2-3; D is undetermined. CDR1 and CDR2 (germline): SGHRS, YFSETQ. CDR3 length equals 13 residues. V was clipped by 0 bases and J by 3 bases, with 5 bases between them. The DNA of the CDR3 is TGCGCCAGCAGCTTGGCTGTGACAGATACGCAGTATTTT. Residues: CASSLAVTDTQYF. The full variable domain, its missing parts supplied by reference TRBV5-1 and TRBJ2-3, is KAGVTQTPRYLIKTRGQQVTLSCSPISGHRSVSWYQQTPGQGLQFLFEYFSETQRNKGNFPGRFSGRQFSNSRSEMNVSTLELGDSALYLCASSLAVTDTQYFGPGTRLTVL.

The J gene is TRBJ2-5, the V gene TRBV5-4; D remains ambiguous. CDR3 length: 14 residues. Germline lookup yields CDR1 SGHNT and CDR2 YYREEE (reference sequence). V shed 0 bases and J shed 5 bases, with 11 bases lying between them. CDR3 coding DNA: TGTGCCAGCAGCTTGGACGGAGTTCACGAGACCCAGTACTTC. It specifies CASSLDGVHETQYF.